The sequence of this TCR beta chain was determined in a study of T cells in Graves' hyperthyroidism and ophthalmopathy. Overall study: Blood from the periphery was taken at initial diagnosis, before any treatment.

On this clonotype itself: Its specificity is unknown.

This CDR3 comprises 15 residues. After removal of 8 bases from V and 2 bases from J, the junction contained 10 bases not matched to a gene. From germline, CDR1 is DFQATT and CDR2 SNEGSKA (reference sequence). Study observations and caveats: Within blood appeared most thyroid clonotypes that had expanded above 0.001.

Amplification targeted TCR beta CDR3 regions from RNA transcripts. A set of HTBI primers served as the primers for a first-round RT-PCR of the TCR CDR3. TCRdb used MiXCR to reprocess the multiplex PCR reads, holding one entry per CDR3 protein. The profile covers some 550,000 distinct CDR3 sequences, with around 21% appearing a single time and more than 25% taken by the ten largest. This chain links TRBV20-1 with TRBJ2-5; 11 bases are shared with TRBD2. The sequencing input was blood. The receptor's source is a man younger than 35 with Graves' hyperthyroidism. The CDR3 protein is CSSAGTSGYQETQYF. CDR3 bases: TGCAGTTCGGCCGGGACTAGCGGATATCAAGAGACCCAGTACTTC.